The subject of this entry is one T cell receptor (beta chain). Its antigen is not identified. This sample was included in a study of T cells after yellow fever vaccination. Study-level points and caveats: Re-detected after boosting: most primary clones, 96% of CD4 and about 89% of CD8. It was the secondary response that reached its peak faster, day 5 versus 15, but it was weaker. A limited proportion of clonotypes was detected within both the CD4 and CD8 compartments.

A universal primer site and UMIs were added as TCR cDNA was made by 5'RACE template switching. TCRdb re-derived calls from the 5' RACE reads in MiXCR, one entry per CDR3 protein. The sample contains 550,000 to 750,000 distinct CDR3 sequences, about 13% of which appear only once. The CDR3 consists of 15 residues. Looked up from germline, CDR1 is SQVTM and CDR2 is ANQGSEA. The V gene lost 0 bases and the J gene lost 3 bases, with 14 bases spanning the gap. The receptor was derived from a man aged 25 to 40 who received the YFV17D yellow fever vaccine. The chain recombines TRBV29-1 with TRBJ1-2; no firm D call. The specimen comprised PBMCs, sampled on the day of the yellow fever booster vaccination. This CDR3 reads CSVEDLKGGYYGYTF. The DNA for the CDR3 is TGCAGCGTTGAAGATCTGAAGGGTGGATACTATGGCTACACCTTC.